This record covers a single T cell receptor beta chain. V was cut by 5 bases and J by 6 bases, with 20 bases left in between. The germline V gene encodes CDR1 MDHEN and CDR2 SYDVKM. The CDR3 consists of 15 residues. In the authors' workflow: Counts of nucleated cells, estimated from reference gene primer amplification, were obtained. Using immunoSEQ multiplex PCR, the repertoire was profiled, and TCRdb retains in-frame clones only, with some absent. The V and J calls and the clone size are those of that table, but D and trimming were determined from the DNA. The sample carries hundreds of thousands of clones, around 89% recorded once. This record belongs to a study of blood T cell repertoires in COVID-19. Study-level information: Sites across the United States, Italy and Spain contributed samples from acute and convalescent COVID-19.

The J gene is TRBJ2-7, the V gene TRBV28; TRBD1 might be the D (6 bases). This TCR derives from a woman aged 60 to 75 with acute or convalescent COVID-19. Sequences were obtained from peripheral blood. DNA of the CDR3: TGTGCCAGCAGTCCACGCGATAGGGGGTCCAGCGAGCAGTACTTC. Residues: CASSPRDRGSSEQYF. The whole variable domain, filled in from reference TRBV28 and TRBJ2-7, reads DVKVTQSSRYLVKRTGEKVFLECVQDMDHENMFWYRQDPGLGLRLIYFSYDVKMKEKGDIPEGYSVSREKKERFSLILESASTNQTSMYLCASSPRDRGSSEQYFGPGTRLTVT.